This T cell receptor (beta chain) was sequenced during a study of response to subunit inactivated influenza vaccine (dated by TCRdb to the late 2010s). About the full investigation: Deep quantitative T cell receptor repertoire profiling was used in the study to track responses to a trivalent subunit inactivated influenza vaccine.

The investigation overall reported the following: The authors proposed that each seasonal influenza vaccination may bring in only a limited number of new T cells.

The library was made by RT-PCR. Sequencing relied on an Illumina HiSeq 2500. TCRdb reanalyzed the raw reads on its own, using fastp at Q25 for trimming and MiXCR for clone calling, and kept in-frame beta chains. Under each unique CDR3 protein, matching rows form one entry showing the most common genes and DNA. This sample comprises about 780,000 distinct CDR3 sequences, around a sixth of them detected only once. The ten top clones hold approximately 11% of the sample. The junction shows trimming of 5 bases on V and 0 bases on J, and the gene matches do not reach 6 bases of it. Looking up the germline V gene yields CDR1 SGHAT and CDR2 FQNNGV. Counted from cysteine to phenylalanine, this CDR3 has 18 amino acids. Of the read, only the CDR3 DNA is kept; its 54 bases are in frame from base 1. Only a few counts were recorded for this clonotype. Its antigen has not been determined. Per-nucleotide qualities are absent, and no much larger clonotype sits a single base away.

Specimen: PBMCs from blood, collected 5 to 6 days after vaccination. The V gene is TRBV11-2 and the J gene is TRBJ2-1, with 14 middle bases fitting TRBD2. This TCR derives from a man in his forties or fifties who received an inactivated influenza vaccine. Donor details come from another sample of the same person, matched by shared clones. The sequence in DNA is TGTGCCAGCAGCCGACTAGCGGGAGGGACTAGCTCCTACAATGAGCAGTTCTTC. This gives the protein CASSRLAGGTSSYNEQFF.